The TCR beta chain under discussion was sequenced for a study of regulatory T cells in long-lasting Graves disease. iRepertoire HTBI primers and Arm-PCR of CDR3 regions built TCR beta libraries. TCRdb independently ran MiXCR on the multiplex PCR reads; one entry per CDR3 protein. The sample has some 490,000 distinct CDR3 sequences, around 11% seen once. This clonotype was seen only a few times. Noted time point: newly diagnosed GD, antithyroid drugs for less than 3 months. RNA from PBMCs was the source of the TCR library. Trimming stripped 5 bases from V and 4 bases from J, with 14 bases between. The V gene's germline CDR1 is LNHDA and CDR2 SQIVND (reference sequence). The CDR3 contains 15 residues. The same sample was also used in a study of T cells in Graves' hyperthyroidism and ophthalmopathy. This second report adds: Researchers ran a first-round RT-PCR on the TCR CDR3 using the HTBI primer set.

The sample consisted of peripheral blood mononuclear cells (PBMCs), taken at new diagnosis, from a patient treated with antithyroid drugs. The chain uses TRBV19 and TRBJ2-2; D may correspond to TRBD1 or TRBD2 (6 bases each). This receptor was obtained from a woman in her thirties with Graves disease. CDR3 protein: CASSQWGAGTGELFF. The DNA of the CDR3 is TGTGCCAGTAGTCAGTGGGGGGCTGGCACCGGGGAGCTGTTTTTT. Variable domain in full (rest from reference TRBV19 and TRBJ2-2): DGGITQSPKYLFRKEGQNVTLSCEQNLNHDAMYWYRQDPGQGLRLIYYSQIVNDFQKGDIAEGYSVSREKKESFPLTVTSAQKNPTAFYLCASSQWGAGTGELFFGEGSRLTVL.